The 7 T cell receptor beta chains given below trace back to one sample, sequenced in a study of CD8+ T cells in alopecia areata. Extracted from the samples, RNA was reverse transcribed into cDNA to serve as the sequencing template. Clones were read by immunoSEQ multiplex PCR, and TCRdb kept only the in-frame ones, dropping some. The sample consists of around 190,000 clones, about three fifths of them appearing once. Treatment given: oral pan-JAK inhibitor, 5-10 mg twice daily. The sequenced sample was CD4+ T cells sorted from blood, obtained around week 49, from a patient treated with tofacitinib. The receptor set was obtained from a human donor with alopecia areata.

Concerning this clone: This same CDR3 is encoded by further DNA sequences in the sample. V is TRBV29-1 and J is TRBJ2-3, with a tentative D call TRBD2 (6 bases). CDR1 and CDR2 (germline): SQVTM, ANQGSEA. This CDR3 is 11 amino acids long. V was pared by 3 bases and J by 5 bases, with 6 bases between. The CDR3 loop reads CSVEGGDTQYF. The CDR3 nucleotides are TGCAGCGTTGAGGGAGGAGATACGCAGTATTTT.

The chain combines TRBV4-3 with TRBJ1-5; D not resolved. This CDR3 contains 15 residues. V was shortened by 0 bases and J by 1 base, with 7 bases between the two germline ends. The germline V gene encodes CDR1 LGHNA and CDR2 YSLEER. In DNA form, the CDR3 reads TGCGCCAGCAGCCAAGAACTGATGAGCAATCAGCCCCAGCATTTT. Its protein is CASSQELMSNQPQHF.

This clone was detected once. The CDR3 region is CASSGDRGGSPLHF. CDR3 DNA: TGTGCCAGCAGCGGGGACAGGGGTGGTTCACCCCTCCACTTT. The genes are TRBV7-8 and TRBJ1-6, with 10 bases matching TRBD1. The CDR3 loop spans 14 amino acids. V dropped 5 bases and J dropped 9; count of bases not matched to a gene: 4. Germline CDR1 is SGHVS and CDR2 is FQNEAQ.

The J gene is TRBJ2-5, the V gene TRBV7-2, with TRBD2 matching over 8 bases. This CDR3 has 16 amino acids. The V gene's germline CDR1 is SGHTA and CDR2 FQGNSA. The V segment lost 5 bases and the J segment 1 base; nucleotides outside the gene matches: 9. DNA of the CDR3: TGTGCCAGCAGCCCTGAAGCGGGGGCCCGCCAAGAGACCCAGTACTTC. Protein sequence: CASSPEAGARQETQYF.

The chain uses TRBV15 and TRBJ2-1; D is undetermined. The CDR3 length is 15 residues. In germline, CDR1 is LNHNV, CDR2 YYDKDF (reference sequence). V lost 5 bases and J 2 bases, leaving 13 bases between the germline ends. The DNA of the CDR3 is TGTGCCACCAGCCCCATGGGTGCTACCTACAATGAGCAGTTCTTC. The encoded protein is CATSPMGATYNEQFF.

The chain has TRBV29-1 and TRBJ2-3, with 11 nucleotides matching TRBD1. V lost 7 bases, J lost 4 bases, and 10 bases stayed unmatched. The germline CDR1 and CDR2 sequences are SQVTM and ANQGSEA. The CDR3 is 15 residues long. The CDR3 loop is CSAGTGGFGADTQYF. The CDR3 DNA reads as TGCAGCGCCGGGACAGGGGGTTTTGGAGCAGATACGCAGTATTTT.

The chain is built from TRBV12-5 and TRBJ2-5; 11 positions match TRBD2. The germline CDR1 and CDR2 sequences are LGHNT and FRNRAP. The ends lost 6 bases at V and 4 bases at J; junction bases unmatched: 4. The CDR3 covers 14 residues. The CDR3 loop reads CASGPGLAGETQYF. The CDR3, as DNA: TGTGCTAGTGGCCCTGGACTAGCGGGAGAGACCCAGTACTTC.